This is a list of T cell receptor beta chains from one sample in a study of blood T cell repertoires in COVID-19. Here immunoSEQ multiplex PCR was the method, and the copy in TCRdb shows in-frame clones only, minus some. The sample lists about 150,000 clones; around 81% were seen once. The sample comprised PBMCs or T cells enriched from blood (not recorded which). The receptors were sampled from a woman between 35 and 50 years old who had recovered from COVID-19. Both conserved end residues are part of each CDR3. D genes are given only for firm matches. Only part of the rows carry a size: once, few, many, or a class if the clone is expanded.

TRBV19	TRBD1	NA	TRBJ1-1	TGTGCCAGTACTCCCGGGGACAGATTGAACACTGAAGCTTTCTTT	CASTPGDRLNTEAFF
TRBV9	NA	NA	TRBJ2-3	TGTGCCAGCAGCAAACAACTAGTTTGGGATACGCAGTATTTT	CASSKQLVWDTQYF
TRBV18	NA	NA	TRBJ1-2	TGTGCCAGCTCACCAGACACATCTAACTATGGCTACACCTTC	CASSPDTSNYGYTF
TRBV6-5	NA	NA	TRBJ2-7	TGTGCCAGCGCACGGGATTATCCCTACGAGCAGTACTTC	CASARDYPYEQYF
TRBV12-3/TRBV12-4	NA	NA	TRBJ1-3	TGTGCCAGCAGCCCAGGGGCCGGAAACACCATATATTTT	CASSPGAGNTIYF
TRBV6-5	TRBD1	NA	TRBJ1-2	TGTGCCAGCAGGGTAGGGGGCATGGGCGGCTACACCTTC	CASRVGGMGGYTF
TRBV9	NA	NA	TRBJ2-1	TGTGCCAGCAGCACGCTTGCCCAGAATGAGCAGTTCTTC	CASSTLAQNEQFF
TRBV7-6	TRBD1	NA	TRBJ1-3	TGTGCCAGCAGCTCCACAGGGGGAGGAAACACCATATATTTT	CASSSTGGGNTIYF
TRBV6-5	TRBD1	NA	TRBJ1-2	TGTGCCAGCATTTCTTCGGACAGGGTGTATGGCTACACCTTC	CASISSDRVYGYTF
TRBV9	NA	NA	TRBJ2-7	TGTGCCAGCAGCGTAGCAGGACAGCCCTACGAGCAGTACTTC	CASSVAGQPYEQYF
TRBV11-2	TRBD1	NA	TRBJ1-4	TGTGCCAGCAGCTTATCAACGCCTACAGGGGCATCTAATGAAAAACTGTTTTTT	CASSLSTPTGASNEKLFF
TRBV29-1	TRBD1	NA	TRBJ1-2	TGCAGCGCCTTGTCAGGGGGCGGCTACACCTTC	CSALSGGGYTF
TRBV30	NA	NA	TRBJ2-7	TGTGCCTGGAGTGACAGGGAGAAGCAGTACTTC	CAWSDREKQYF
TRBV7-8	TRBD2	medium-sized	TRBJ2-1	TGTGCCAGCAGCTTAGCGTTCATAGCGGGAGCATATGAGCAGTTCTTC	CASSLAFIAGAYEQFF
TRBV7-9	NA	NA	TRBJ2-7	TGTGCCAGCAGCTCGACCCAGGTCTCTTACTACGAGCAGTACTTC	CASSSTQVSYYEQYF
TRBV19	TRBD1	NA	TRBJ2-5	TGTGCCAGCTCTCCCCAGGGGGCCGTGGAGACCCAGTACTTC	CASSPQGAVETQYF
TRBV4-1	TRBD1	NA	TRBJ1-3	TGCGCCAGCAGCCAAGAAGGGACAGGGGATCTGGGGGACACCATATATTTT	CASSQEGTGDLGDTIYF
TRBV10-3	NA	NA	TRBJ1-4	TGTGCCATCAGCCAGGGCCATGAAAAACTGTTTTTT	CAISQGHEKLFF
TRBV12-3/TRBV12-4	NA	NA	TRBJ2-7	TGTGCCACTACATTTCAGGGTTCCTACGAGCAGTACTTC	CATTFQGSYEQYF
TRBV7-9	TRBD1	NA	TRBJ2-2	TGTGCCAGCGAGACAGGGTATGCCGGGGAGCTGTTTTTT	CASETGYAGELFF
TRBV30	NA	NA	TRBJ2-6	TGTGCCTTAAATCCCCGCTCTGGGGCCAACGTCCTGACTTTC	CALNPRSGANVLTF
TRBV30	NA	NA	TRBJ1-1	TGTGCCTGGAGTCAAGACGGGACTGAAGCTTTCTTT	CAWSQDGTEAFF
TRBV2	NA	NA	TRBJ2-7	TGTGCCAGCTCGAACCGGGACCGGGAGTACGAGCAGTACTTC	CASSNRDREYEQYF
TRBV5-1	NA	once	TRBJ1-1	TGCGCCAGCAGTTCCGGACATTTATCCGAAGCTTTCTTT	CASSSGHLSEAFF
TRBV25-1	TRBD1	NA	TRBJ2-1	TGTGCCAGCAGTGTGACAGGGGGCCTGAATGAGCAGTTCTTC	CASSVTGGLNEQFF
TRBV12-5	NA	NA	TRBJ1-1	TGTGCTAGTGGTTTTACTCCCAGGGGCATGAACACTGAAGCTTTCTTT	CASGFTPRGMNTEAFF
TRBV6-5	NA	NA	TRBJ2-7	TGTGCCAGCAGTTCAACCGGGGATAGCTCCTACGAGCAGTACTTC	CASSSTGDSSYEQYF
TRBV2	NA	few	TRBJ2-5	TGTGCCAGCGGCACCCAAGAGACCCAGTACTTC	CASGTQETQYF
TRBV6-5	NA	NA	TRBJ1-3	TGTGCCAGCAGCCGAGGGACAGGAAACACCATATATTTT	CASSRGTGNTIYF
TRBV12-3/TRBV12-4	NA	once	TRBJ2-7	NA	CASSSSWGDEQYF
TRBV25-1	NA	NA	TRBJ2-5	TGTGCCAGCAGTGTCCCCGGGTTCCAAGAGACCCAGTACTTC	CASSVPGFQETQYF
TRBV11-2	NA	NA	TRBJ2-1	TGTGCCAGCAGCTTAATCTCGGGGGTTAATGAGCAGTTCTTC	CASSLISGVNEQFF
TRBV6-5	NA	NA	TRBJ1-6	TGTGCCAGCAGTTACAATGGACCAGGGGATTATTCACCCCTCCACTTT	CASSYNGPGDYSPLHF
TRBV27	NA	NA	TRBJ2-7	TGTGCCAGCAGTTGGGCAGCCACCTACGAGCAGTACTTC	CASSWAATYEQYF
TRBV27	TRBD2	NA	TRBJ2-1	TGTGCCAGCAGTCTAGCGGGGGGACCTGCACATGAGCAGTTCTTC	CASSLAGGPAHEQFF
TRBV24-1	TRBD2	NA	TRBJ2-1	TGTGCCACCAGTGGTCGGGTAGCGGGAGGGCCCGATGAGCAGTTCTTC	CATSGRVAGGPDEQFF
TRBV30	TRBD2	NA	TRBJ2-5	TGTGCCTGGAGAAGGTCGGGAGGCCCCCAAGAGACCCAGTACTTC	CAWRRSGGPQETQYF
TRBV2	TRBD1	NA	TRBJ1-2	TGTGCCAGCCTTCCCAGGGGGCGGTTCGGCTATGGCTACACCTTC	CASLPRGRFGYGYTF
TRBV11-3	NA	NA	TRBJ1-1	TGTGCCAGCAGCTTCGCAGGGGATGGCACTGAAGCTTTCTTT	CASSFAGDGTEAFF
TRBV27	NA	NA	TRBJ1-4	TGTGCCAGCAGGGGAACAGGGTCAACTAATGAAAAACTGTTTTTT	CASRGTGSTNEKLFF
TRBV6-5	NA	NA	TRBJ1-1	TGTGCCAGCTATCAGGGGTACACTGAAGCTTTCTTT	CASYQGYTEAFF
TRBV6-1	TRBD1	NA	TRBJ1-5	TGTGCCAGCAGTGAAGGGACAGGGGATCAGCCCCAGCATTTT	CASSEGTGDQPQHF
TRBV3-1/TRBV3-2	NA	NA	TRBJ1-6	TGTGCCAGCAGCCCCCGGAGGGATAATTCACCCCTCCACTTT	CASSPRRDNSPLHF
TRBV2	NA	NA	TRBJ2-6	TGTGCCAGCAGTGAGACTGCCTCTGGGGCCAACGTCCTGACTTTC	CASSETASGANVLTF
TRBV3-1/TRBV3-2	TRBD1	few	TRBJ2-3	TGTGCCAGCAGCCAAGAGGACAGGTTGAGCACAGATACGCAGTATTTT	CASSQEDRLSTDTQYF
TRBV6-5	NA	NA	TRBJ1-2	TGTGCCACCTACTACAGGGAGGGCTATGGCTACACCTTC	CATYYREGYGYTF
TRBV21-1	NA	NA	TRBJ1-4	TGTGCCAGCAGCAAACCCAGGGGAGAGGAAAAACTGTTTTTT	CASSKPRGEEKLFF
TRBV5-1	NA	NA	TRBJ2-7	TGCGCCAGCAGCCCGTCTACAGCAACCTACGAGCAGTACTTC	CASSPSTATYEQYF
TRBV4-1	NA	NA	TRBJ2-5	TGCGCCAGCAGCCAAGACAGGGCTGAGACCCAGTACTTC	CASSQDRAETQYF
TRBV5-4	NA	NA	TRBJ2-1	TGTGCCAGCAGCTTGTATCTGACTGCGGGACTCAATGAGCAGTTCTTC	CASSLYLTAGLNEQFF
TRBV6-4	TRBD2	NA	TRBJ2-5	TGTGCCAGCAGTGACTCCTACCTAGCGGCGGGGGAGACCCAGTACTTC	CASSDSYLAAGETQYF
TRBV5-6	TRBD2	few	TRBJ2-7	TGTGCCAGCAGCTTGGAAGGGAGGGTCGAGCAGTACTTC	CASSLEGRVEQYF